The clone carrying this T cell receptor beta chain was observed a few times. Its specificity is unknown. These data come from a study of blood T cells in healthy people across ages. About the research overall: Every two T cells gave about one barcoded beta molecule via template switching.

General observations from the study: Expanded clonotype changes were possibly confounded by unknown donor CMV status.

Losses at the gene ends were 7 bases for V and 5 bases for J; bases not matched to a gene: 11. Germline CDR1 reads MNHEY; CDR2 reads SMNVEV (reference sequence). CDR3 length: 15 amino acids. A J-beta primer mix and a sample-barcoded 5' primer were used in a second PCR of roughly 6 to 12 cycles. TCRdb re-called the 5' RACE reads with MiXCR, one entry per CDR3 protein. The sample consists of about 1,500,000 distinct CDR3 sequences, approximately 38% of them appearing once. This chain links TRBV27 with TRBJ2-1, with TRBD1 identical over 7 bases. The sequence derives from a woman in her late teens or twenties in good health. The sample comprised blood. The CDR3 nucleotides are TGTGCCAGCATGGAAGGGGACAGAACCAACAATGAGCAGTTCTTC. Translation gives CASMEGDRTNNEQFF.